The following is a T cell receptor (beta chain) sequence with its context. The data stem from a study of cytomegalovirus exposure and HLA in healthy donors. As for the study in general: Of the donors genotyped, about 410 in all, about 82% fell in the Caucasian-associated ancestry cluster.

At collection, donors were nominally healthy, but unrecorded immune exposures were probable. The junction had 18 bases not matched to a gene; V was cut back by 3 bases and J by 8 bases. The CDR3 is 18 residues long. Germline CDR1 and CDR2: MGHRA and YSYEKL. Vbeta (60) and Jbeta (13) primers were used in the PCR. Produced via immunoSEQ multiplex PCR; TCRdb's table is partial and in-frame only. The data show more than 100,000 clones, 55% to 80% seen once. The gene calls are TRBV4-1 and TRBJ1-4; TRBD1 matches 7 bases. Input material: PBMCs. The sequence came from a woman aged 40 to 50 in good health and CMV-seronegative. CDR3 residues: CASSQWFAVDREIEKLFF. The CDR3 DNA reads TGCGCCAGCAGCCAGTGGTTTGCGGTAGACAGGGAGATCGAAAAACTGTTTTTT.